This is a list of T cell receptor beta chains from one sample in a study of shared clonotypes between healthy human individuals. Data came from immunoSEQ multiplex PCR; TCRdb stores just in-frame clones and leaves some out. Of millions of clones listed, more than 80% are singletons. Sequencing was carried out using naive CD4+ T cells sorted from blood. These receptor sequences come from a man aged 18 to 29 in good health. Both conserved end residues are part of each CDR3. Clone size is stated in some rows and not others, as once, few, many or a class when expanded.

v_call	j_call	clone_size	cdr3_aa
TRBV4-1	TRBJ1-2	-	CASSQDGASGDYTF
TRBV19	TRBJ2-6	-	CASSMGWTGVRSGANVLTF
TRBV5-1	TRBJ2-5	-	CASSPDDRTETQYF
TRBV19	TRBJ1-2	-	CASSPGQGAYGYTF
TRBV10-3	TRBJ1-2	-	CAISDEDRGPYGYTF
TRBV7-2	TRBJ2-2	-	CASSLVSLVPGELFF
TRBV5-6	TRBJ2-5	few	CASSHQETQYF
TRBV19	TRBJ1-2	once	CASSRTGGRGSGYTF
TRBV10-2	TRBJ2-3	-	CASSVQGGTDTQYF
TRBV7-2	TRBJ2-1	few	CASSLGLAGDNEQFF
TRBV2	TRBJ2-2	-	CASSPGTGGTGELFF
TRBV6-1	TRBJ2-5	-	CASSSRTIQETQYF
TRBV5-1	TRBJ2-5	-	CASSLNGLAGQETQYF
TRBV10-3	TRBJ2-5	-	CAISESLGLAGPSETQYF
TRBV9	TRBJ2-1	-	CASSPSGTGGRNEQFF
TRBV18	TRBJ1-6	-	CASSAMGVYNSPLHF
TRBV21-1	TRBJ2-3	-	CASILAGATDTQYF
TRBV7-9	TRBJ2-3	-	CASSFSGTDTQYF
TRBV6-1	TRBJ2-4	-	CASSGPVASQYF
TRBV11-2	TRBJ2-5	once	CASSEGRAGTQYF
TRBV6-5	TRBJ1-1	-	CASSYKSMNTEAFF
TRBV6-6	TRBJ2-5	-	CASSPPLAGAETQYF
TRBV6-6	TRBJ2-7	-	CASSRGQGAYEQYF
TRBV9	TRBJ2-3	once	CASSVSTLGSDTQYF
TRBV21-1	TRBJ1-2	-	CASSKAHDTPQCGYTF
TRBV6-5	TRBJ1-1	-	CASSYGPGVVNTEAFF
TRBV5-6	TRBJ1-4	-	CASSSNRDEEKLFF
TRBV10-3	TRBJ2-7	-	CAISSEGTGVNEQYF